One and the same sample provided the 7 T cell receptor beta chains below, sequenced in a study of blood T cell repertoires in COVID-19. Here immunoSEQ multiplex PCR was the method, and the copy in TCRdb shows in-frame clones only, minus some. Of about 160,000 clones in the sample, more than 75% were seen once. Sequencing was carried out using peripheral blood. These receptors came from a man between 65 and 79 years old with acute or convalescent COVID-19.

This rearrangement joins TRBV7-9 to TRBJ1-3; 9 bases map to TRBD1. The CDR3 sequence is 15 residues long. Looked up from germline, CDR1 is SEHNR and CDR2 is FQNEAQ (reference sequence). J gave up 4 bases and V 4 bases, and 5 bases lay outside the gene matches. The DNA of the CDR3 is TGTGCCAGCAGCTGGACAGGGGTTAAGGGAAACACCATATATTTT. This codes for CASSWTGVKGNTIYF.

CDR3 residues: CASSYSRESNTGELFF. For the CDR3, the DNA is TGTGCCAGCAGTTACTCGAGGGAATCGAACACCGGGGAGCTGTTTTTT. This chain connects TRBV6-5 to TRBJ2-2; perhaps TRBD2 as D (5 bases). Germline V lookup: CDR1 MNHEY, CDR2 SVGAGI. This CDR3 comprises 16 residues. V was cut by 0 bases and J by 0 bases, with 8 bases left in between.

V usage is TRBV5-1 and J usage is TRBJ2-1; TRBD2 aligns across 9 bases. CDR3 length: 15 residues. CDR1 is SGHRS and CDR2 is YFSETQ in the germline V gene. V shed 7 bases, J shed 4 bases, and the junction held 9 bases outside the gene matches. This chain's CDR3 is CASDEAGGTYNEQFF. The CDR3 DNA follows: TGCGCCAGCGACGAGGCGGGGGGGACGTACAATGAGCAGTTCTTC.

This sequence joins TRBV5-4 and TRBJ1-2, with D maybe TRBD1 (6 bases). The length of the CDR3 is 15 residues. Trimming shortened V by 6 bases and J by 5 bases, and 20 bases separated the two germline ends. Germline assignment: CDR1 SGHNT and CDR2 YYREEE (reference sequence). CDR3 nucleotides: TGTGCCAGCACCCTTGAAGCAGGGGTGAGGTATGGCTACACCTTC. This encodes CASTLEAGVRYGYTF. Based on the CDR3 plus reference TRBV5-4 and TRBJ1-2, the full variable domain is ETGVTQSPTHLIKTRGQQVTLRCSSQSGHNTVSWYQQALGQGPQFIFQYYREEENGRGNFPPRFSGLQFPNYSSELNVNALELDDSALYLCASTLEAGVRYGYTFGSGTRLTVV.

The CDR3 sequence: CASSPRGWTEAFF. The CDR3, as DNA: TGTGCCAGCAGCCCCAGGGGTTGGACTGAAGCTTTCTTT. This chain uses TRBV3-1 (or the pseudogene TRBV3-2) with TRBJ1-1; perhaps TRBD1 as D (6 bases). Germline V gene sequence: CDR1 LGHDT, CDR2 YNNKEL (reference sequence). This CDR3 region has 13 residues. V dropped 4 bases and J dropped 5 bases, with 11 bases sitting between them.

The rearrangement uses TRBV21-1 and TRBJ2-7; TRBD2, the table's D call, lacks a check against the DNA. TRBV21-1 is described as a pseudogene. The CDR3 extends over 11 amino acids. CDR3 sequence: CASSTCYEQYF. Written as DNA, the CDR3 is TGTGCCAGCAGCACTTGCTACGAGCAGTACTTC.

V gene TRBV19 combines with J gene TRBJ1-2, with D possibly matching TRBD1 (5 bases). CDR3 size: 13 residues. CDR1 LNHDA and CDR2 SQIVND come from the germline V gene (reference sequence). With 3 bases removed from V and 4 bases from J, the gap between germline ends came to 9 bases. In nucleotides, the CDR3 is TGTGCCAGTAGTATGGGGGAGGTCTATGGCTACACCTTC. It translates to CASSMGEVYGYTF.